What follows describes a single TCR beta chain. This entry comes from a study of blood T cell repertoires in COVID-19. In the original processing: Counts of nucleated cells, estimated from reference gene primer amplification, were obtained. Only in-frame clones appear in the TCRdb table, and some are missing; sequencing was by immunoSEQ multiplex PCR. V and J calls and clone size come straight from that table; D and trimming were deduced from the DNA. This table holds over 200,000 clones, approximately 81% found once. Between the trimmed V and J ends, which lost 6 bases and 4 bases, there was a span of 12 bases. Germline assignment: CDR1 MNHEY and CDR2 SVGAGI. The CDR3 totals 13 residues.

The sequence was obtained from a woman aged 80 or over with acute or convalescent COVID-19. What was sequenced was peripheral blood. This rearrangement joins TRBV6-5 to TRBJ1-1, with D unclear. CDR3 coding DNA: TGTGCCAGCAGCCTCAAGCCCCCCACTGAAGCTTTCTTT. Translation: CASSLKPPTEAFF.